The present TCR beta chain was sequenced within a study of T cell responses to AZD1222 COVID-19 vaccine. Study-wide results and limits: Spike-specific TCR breadth and depth both grew after two AZD1222 doses. Regions 160-218 and 743-854 dominated among vaccine-associated CD4 TCRs spanning spike.

Profiling relied on immunoSEQ multiplex PCR, and the TCRdb table lists in-frame clones only, not all of them. The sample carries 150,000 or so clones, roughly 87% recorded once. Points on this clone: Its antigen is unidentified.

The J segment lost 6 bases and the V segment lost 5 bases, leaving 8 bases of the junction unmatched. This CDR3 has 14 amino acids. Germline CDR1 is GTSNPN and CDR2 is SVGIG (reference sequence). J is TRBJ2-1 and V is TRBV30, with 9 bases matching TRBD1. Sequences were derived from peripheral blood, sampled on day 0 of AZD1222 vaccination. The TCR comes from an adult in good health. This CDR3 reads CAWQQGAQSNEQFF. CDR3 nucleotide sequence: TGTGCCTGGCAACAGGGGGCCCAATCCAATGAGCAGTTCTTC.